Sequencing of this TCR beta chain was carried out in a study of T cell repertoires in cytomegalovirus infection. Study in general: It can be stated that public TCR beta signatures indicated CMV infection as well as a matching HLA type. Study-wide results and caveats: The ex vivo response showed dominance by HLA-C-restricted CMV-specific TCR beta clonotypes. Identification of carriers of CMV plus the relevant HLA was performed using cumulative public TCR beta family frequency.

TCRdb reprocessed the reads via MiXCR and lists one record per CDR3 protein. The sample lists approximately 390,000 distinct CDR3 sequences, about 34% seen once, with roughly 14% in the top ten. As concerns this clonotype: Its antigen is as yet unknown.

The CDR3 totals 18 residues. Trimming removed 4 bases at V and 0 bases at J, with 19 bases between. CDR1 SGHAT and CDR2 FQDESV come from the germline V gene (reference sequence). The input for sequencing was cultured PBMCs, taken from culture after CMV antigen stimulation. The chain carries TRBV11-1 and TRBJ2-1; D gene ambiguous. This receptor was taken from a human donor in good health (CMV status not recorded). Some clones in this sample may be carry-over from other donors' samples. This CDR3 reads CASSSAATPRASYNEQFF. The CDR3 coding sequence is TGTGCCAGCAGCTCCGCCGCAACCCCGAGAGCCTCCTACAATGAGCAGTTCTTC.